This is a list of T cell receptor beta chains from one sample in a study of early T cells in non-severe SARS-CoV-2 infection. Using its own MiXCR run on the 5' RACE reads, TCRdb lists one record per CDR3 protein. This table has under 60,000 distinct CDR3 sequences, around 8% appearing once. What was sequenced was whole blood. Receptors were obtained from an adult who was a healthcare worker with PCR-confirmed SARS-CoV-2 infection or an uninfected control (not recorded which). The CDR3 runs from the conserved cysteine through the conserved F or W. The D gene is left open where the match is weak. Some rows have no size entry. The others give once, few or many, or a class for an expanded clone.

d_gene | j_gene | abundance | v_gene | CDR3nt | CDR3aa
TRBD1 | TRBJ2-7 | many | TRBV5-4 | TGTGCCAGCAGCCCCGACAGGGGAACCTACGAGCAGTACTTC | CASSPDRGTYEQYF
- | TRBJ1-5 | many | TRBV20-1 | TGCAGTGCTAGATCCTATAGCAATCAGCCCCAGCATTTT | CSARSYSNQPQHF
- | TRBJ1-6 | - | TRBV5-1 | TGCGCCAGCAGCTTGGCGGAGGGGGATTCACCCCTCCACTTT | CASSLAEGDSPLHF
TRBD2 | TRBJ2-5 | - | TRBV2 | TGTGCCAGCTCGACTAGCGGGTCAGAAGAGACCCAGTACTTC | CASSTSGSEETQYF
TRBD2 | TRBJ2-1 | - | TRBV4-1 | TGCGCCAGCAGCCAAGATGCCCTCGACCGTTTAGCGGGAGGCGGCAATGAGCAGTTCTTC | CASSQDALDRLAGGGNEQFF
- | TRBJ1-1 | many | TRBV7-3 | TGTGCCAGCAGCCCGTACCTGAACACTGAAGCTTTCTTT | CASSPYLNTEAFF
TRBD2 | TRBJ2-7 | few | TRBV11-1 | TGTGCCAGCAGCGAACCGGGACTAGCGGGCTCCTACGAGCAGTACTTC | CASSEPGLAGSYEQYF
- | TRBJ2-2 | many | TRBV5-4 | TGTGCCAGCAGCCCGGAAGGCACAAGTCCGTTTTTT | CASSPEGTSPFF
- | TRBJ2-5 | many | TRBV25-1 | TGTGCCAGCAGTGAGACTCGGGAGACCCAGTACTTC | CASSETRETQYF
TRBD1 | TRBJ1-2 | many | TRBV12-3/TRBV12-4 | TGTGCCAGCACCCCGGCAGGGGGTCTGGGCTATGGCTACACCTTC | CASTPAGGLGYGYTF
TRBD1 | TRBJ2-7 | once | TRBV7-2 | TGTGCCAGCAGCTCTGGGACAGATCAAATCTACGAGCAGTACTTC | CASSSGTDQIYEQYF
TRBD2 | TRBJ2-1 | many | TRBV7-6 | TGTGCCAGCAGTTCCGGACTAGCGGGGGGGGATGAGCAGTTCTTC | CASSSGLAGGDEQFF
- | TRBJ2-5 | many | TRBV20-1 | TGCAGTGCTAGAGGACAAGAGACCCAGTACTTC | CSARGQETQYF
- | TRBJ1-6 | many | TRBV12-3/TRBV12-4 | TGTGCCAGCAGTGAAAGACACAGGGATTCACCCCTCCACTTT | CASSERHRDSPLHF
TRBD1 | TRBJ1-1 | many | TRBV18 | TGTGCCAGCTCACCGCGGGACAGGGGCACTGAAGCTTTCTTT | CASSPRDRGTEAFF
- | TRBJ1-1 | - | TRBV6-5 | TGTGCCAGCAGTTACTACCCGACAGTGAACACTGAAGCTTTCTTT | CASSYYPTVNTEAFF
- | TRBJ2-7 | - | TRBV10-1 | TGCGCCAGCAGTGATGGACACTACGAGCAGTACTTC | CASSDGHYEQYF
- | TRBJ1-5 | - | TRBV28 | TGTGCCAGCAGTGGACGTGAGGGCGAGGTACAGCATTTT | CASSGREGEVQHF
- | TRBJ1-1 | few | TRBV5-6 | TGTGCCAGCAGCTTGGCTCAGGGTATCGGCACTGAAGCTTTCTTT | CASSLAQGIGTEAFF
TRBD2 | TRBJ2-2 | many | TRBV11-2 | TGTGCCAGCAGCTCTGGACTAGCGGGGGGCACCGGGGAGCTGTTTTTT | CASSSGLAGGTGELFF
- | TRBJ2-7 | many | TRBV21-1 | TGTGCCGCACTCCTTGCCATAAGCGGGGCCGGCTCCTACGAGCAGTACTTC | CAALLAISGAGSYEQYF
- | TRBJ1-2 | many | TRBV5-1 | TGCGCCAGCAGCTCGGGGGCAGGGACTAACTATGGCTACACCTTC | CASSSGAGTNYGYTF
- | TRBJ1-2 | many | TRBV15 | TGTGCCACCTCCGGCATGGGCAGGACCGGCTATGGCTACACCTTC | CATSGMGRTGYGYTF
TRBD2 | TRBJ2-1 | many | TRBV5-1 | TGCGCCAGCAGCTTGACTAGCGGGGGGCTAACCTACAATGAGCAGTTCTTC | CASSLTSGGLTYNEQFF
- | TRBJ2-1 | few | TRBV24-1 | TGTGCCACCAGCAGGGAGGTCTACAATGAGCAGTTCTTC | CATSREVYNEQFF
- | TRBJ1-1 | many | TRBV4-1 | TGCGCCAGCAGCCAAACTCCCGGGACACCTAGTTCTGAAGCTTTCTTT | CASSQTPGTPSSEAFF
- | TRBJ2-3 | many | TRBV21-1 | TGTGCCAGCAAAGCGGGAGGTGCCACAGATACGCAGTATTTT | CASKAGGATDTQYF
- | TRBJ2-3 | many | TRBV4-3 | TGCGCCAGCAGCCAAGACGGAGATACGCAGTATTTT | CASSQDGDTQYF
- | TRBJ1-1 | few | TRBV20-1 | TGCAGTGCTCCTTTCGGGAGGGCTTTCTTT | CSAPFGRAFF